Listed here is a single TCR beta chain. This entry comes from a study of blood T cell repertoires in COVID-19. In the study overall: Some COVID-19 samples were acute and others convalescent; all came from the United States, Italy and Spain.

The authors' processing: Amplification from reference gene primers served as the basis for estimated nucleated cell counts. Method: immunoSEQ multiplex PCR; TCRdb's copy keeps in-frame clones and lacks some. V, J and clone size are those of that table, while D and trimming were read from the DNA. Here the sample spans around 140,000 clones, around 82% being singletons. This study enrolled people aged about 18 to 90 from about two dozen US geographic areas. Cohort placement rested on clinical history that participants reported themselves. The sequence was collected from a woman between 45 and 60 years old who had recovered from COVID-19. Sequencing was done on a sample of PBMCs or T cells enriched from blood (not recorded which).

The CDR3 DNA follows: TGTGCCAGCGGCGAGACAGGGGGTAATGAAAAACTGTTTTTT. Translation gives CASGETGGNEKLFF. The rearrangement joins TRBV6-5 to TRBJ1-4; 9 nucleotides line up with TRBD1. This CDR3 spans 14 amino acids. V dropped 8 bases and J dropped 4; count of bases not matched to a gene: 5. Germline assignment: CDR1 MNHEY and CDR2 SVGAGI.